Listed here is a single TCR beta chain. Its cognate antigen is unknown. The assay was immunoSEQ multiplex PCR, and TCRdb's table has in-frame clones only and misses some. The data show some 200,000 clones, roughly 92% seen once. The data originate from a study of T cell responses to AZD1222 COVID-19 vaccine. General observations from the study: There were vaccine-associated CD4 TCRs across spike, dominant at 160-218 and 743-854. Clonal diversity may have been underestimated, and the donors were mostly white British, with more females than males.

Second-dose intervals of approximately 4 or approximately 12 weeks were pooled. This clonotype originated in an adult who received the AZD1222 COVID-19 vaccine. The starting material was peripheral blood, obtained 28 days after the second AZD1222 dose.

CDR3 DNA sequence: TGTGCCAGCAGTCCCTGGGGGAACACTGAAGCTTTCTTT. Translation: CASSPWGNTEAFF. The chain uses TRBV12-3 or TRBV12-4 and TRBJ1-1; D remains unclear. The ends were cut back, 5 bases at V and 1 base at J, with 8 bases in the middle. There are 13 residues in the CDR3.